Below, 16 T cell receptor beta chains from the same sample are listed, as sequenced in a study of blood T cell repertoires in COVID-19 (dated by TCRdb to 2018 to 2020). The library came from the immunoSEQ multiplex PCR assay. What TCRdb holds here is the immuneACCESS table cut down to in-frame rearrangements. Part of the clones is not present; checked against another copy, under half of the missing clones reflect an unresolved V gene, and the others are unexplained. Across this sample there are about 170,000 clones, with over 80% seen only once. 2.9% of the sample goes to the ten largest clones. The sequencing sample was made of peripheral blood. Every receptor here comes from a woman in her sixties with acute or convalescent COVID-19.

DNA for the CDR3: TGCGCCAGCAGCCAGACCGCGGGGGGGCCTCTCAATGAGCAGTTCTTC. It is translated as CASSQTAGGPLNEQFF. The J gene is TRBJ2-1, the V gene TRBV4-1; 9 bases line up with TRBD2. The CDR3 is 16 residues long. The ends lost 3 bases at V and 6 bases at J; junction bases unmatched: 9. Germline CDR1 MGHRA, CDR2 YSYEKL.

Points on this clone: The sample contains more than one DNA sequence encoding this CDR3. J is TRBJ1-2 and V is TRBV19; 7 nucleotides match TRBD1. The CDR3 contains 13 residues. Germline lookup yields CDR1 LNHDA and CDR2 SQIVND (reference sequence). V was clipped by 5 bases and J by 6 bases; unmatched bases: 6. The CDR3 DNA sequence: TGTGCCAGTAGTCCGACAGGGATAGATGGCTACACCTTC. It is translated as CASSPTGIDGYTF.

V usage is TRBV5-6 and J usage is TRBJ2-7; no firm D call. Germline values: CDR1 SGHDT, CDR2 YYEEEE. The V and J ends lost 0 bases and 4 bases respectively, with 14 bases between them. The CDR3 extends over 15 amino acids. The CDR3 reads CASSLGRSGFYEQYF. The CDR3 DNA sequence: TGTGCCAGCAGCTTGGGTCGCTCAGGTTTTTACGAGCAGTACTTC.

The chain employs TRBV7-2 and TRBJ2-7, with D possibly matching TRBD2 (6 bases). The CDR3 contains 15 residues. Germline CDR1 SGHTA, CDR2 FQGNSA. V was cut by 2 bases and J by 3 bases, with 14 bases left in between. The CDR3 DNA reads TGTGCCAGCAGCTTACTAAGGGACTCAATCTACGAGCAGTACTTC. Translated, it gives CASSLLRDSIYEQYF.

The rearrangement joins TRBV5-6 to TRBJ1-3; the match to TRBD1 covers 9 bases. Germline CDR1 SGHDT, CDR2 YYEEEE. The CDR3 runs to 16 residues. V lost 4 bases and J lost 4; bases outside the gene matches: 9. The CDR3 loop is CASSPGTGQSGNTIYF. Here the CDR3 DNA reads TGTGCCAGCAGCCCCGGGACAGGGCAGTCAGGAAACACCATATATTTT.

This chain connects TRBV7-3 to TRBJ2-7; D is undetermined. Germline V gene sequence: CDR1 SGHTA, CDR2 FQGTGA. V was shortened by 5 bases and J by 5 bases, with 13 bases between the two germline ends. There are 13 residues in the CDR3. CDR3 sequence (DNA): TGTGCCAGCAGCGCATACGTGTCGGACGAGCAGTACTTC. Its protein is CASSAYVSDEQYF. Together with reference TRBV7-3 and TRBJ2-7, the CDR3 gives the full variable domain: GAGVSQTPSNKVTEKGKYVELRCDPISGHTALYWYRQSLGQGPEFLIYFQGTGAADDSGLPNDRFFAVRPEGSVSTLKIQRTERGDSAVYLCASSAYVSDEQYFGPGTRLTVT.

This clone was seen once. The chain couples TRBV19 to TRBJ2-5; TRBD1 aligns across 10 bases. The germline gives CDR1 LNHDA, CDR2 SQIVND (reference sequence). The J segment lost 5 bases and the V segment lost 8 bases, leaving 11 bases of the junction unmatched. The CDR3 consists of 15 residues. CDR3 loop: CASSDRDRGWETQYF. DNA of the CDR3: TGTGCCAGTTCTGACCGGGACAGGGGTTGGGAGACCCAGTACTTC.

The genes are TRBV19 and TRBJ1-2; perhaps TRBD1 as D (6 bases). V was trimmed by 0 bases and J by 10 bases, leaving 12 bases between them. The length of the CDR3 is 13 residues. CDR1 is LNHDA and CDR2 is SQIVND in the germline V gene (reference sequence). CDR3 residues: CASSIDSDRPYTF. The DNA of the CDR3 is TGTGCCAGTAGTATAGATAGCGACAGGCCCTACACCTTC.

The chain is built from TRBV5-6 and TRBJ1-5; 11 positions match TRBD1. This CDR3 contains 15 residues. Germline CDR1 and CDR2: SGHDT and YYEEEE. V was pared by 0 bases and J by 7 bases, with 3 bases of the junction left unmatched. In DNA form, the CDR3 reads TGTGCCAGCAGCTTGGCAGGGACAGGGGGACAGCCCCAGCATTTT. Translating gives CASSLAGTGGQPQHF.

The V call is TRBV28, the J call TRBJ2-1, with 7 nucleotides matching TRBD2. After removal of 5 bases from V and 12 bases from J, the junction contained 4 bases not matched to a gene. The CDR3 consists of 11 residues. Per germline, CDR1 MDHEN and CDR2 SYDVKM. CDR3 sequence reads: CASSPRGGQFF. As DNA, the CDR3 is TGTGCCAGCAGTCCCCGCGGGGGGCAGTTCTTC.

This clone has just one count. The V gene is TRBV19, the J gene TRBJ1-1, with a weak D call TRBD1 (6 bases). CDR1 is LNHDA and CDR2 is SQIVND in the germline V gene (reference sequence). This CDR3 contains 13 residues. V lost 1 base and J 7 bases, leaving 10 bases between the germline ends. The CDR3 coding sequence is TGTGCCAGTAGTATAGGGGGACAACTTGAAGCTTTCTTT. Its translation: CASSIGGQLEAFF.

Judged by abundance, this clone is medium-sized. The chain combines TRBV2 with TRBJ1-6; D remains unclear. V was pared by 4 bases and J by 10 bases, with 11 bases between. Per germline, CDR1 SNHLY and CDR2 FYNNEI. The CDR3 is 13 amino acids. CDR3 in DNA: TGTGCCAGCAGTGGAAACAACCAATCACCCCTCCACTTT. Residues: CASSGNNQSPLHF.

The chain employs TRBV15 and TRBJ2-2; the match to TRBD1 covers 9 bases. From germline, CDR1 is LNHNV and CDR2 YYDKDF (reference sequence). Trimming removed 5 bases from V and 1 base from J; junction bases left unmatched: 2. The CDR3 contains 15 residues. This CDR3 is CATSSTGGNTGELFF. As DNA, the CDR3 is TGTGCCACCAGCTCGACAGGGGGGAACACCGGGGAGCTGTTTTTT.

The gene calls are TRBV4-1 and TRBJ1-2, with TRBD1 identical over 9 bases. Germline trimming cut 1 base from V and 5 bases from J; bases unmatched to any gene: 5. Germline assignment: CDR1 MGHRA and CDR2 YSYEKL. The CDR3 contains 15 residues. The CDR3 sequence is CASSQGTGTGYGYTF. The CDR3 region has the DNA TGCGCCAGCAGCCAAGGAACCGGGACAGGGTATGGCTACACCTTC.

V and J are TRBV5-4 and TRBJ2-5, with D possibly matching TRBD2 (6 bases). Per the germline V gene, CDR1 is SGHNT and CDR2 is YYREEE (reference sequence). Trimming took 4 bases from V and 9 from J, leaving 16 bases between them. The CDR3 spans 13 residues. CDR3 DNA: TGTGCCAGCAGCCAGTTAGCGGCTGGGGCCCAGTACTTC. Encoded protein: CASSQLAAGAQYF.

The chain combines TRBV6-2 or TRBV6-3 with TRBJ2-5, with 9 nucleotides matching TRBD1. CDR3 length: 13 residues. Germline CDR1 is MNHEY and CDR2 is SVGEGT. V dropped 6 bases and J dropped 4; count of bases not matched to a gene: 3. CDR3 sequence (DNA): TGTGCCAGCAGCCGGACAGGGGTAGAGACCCAGTACTTC. Residues: CASSRTGVETQYF.